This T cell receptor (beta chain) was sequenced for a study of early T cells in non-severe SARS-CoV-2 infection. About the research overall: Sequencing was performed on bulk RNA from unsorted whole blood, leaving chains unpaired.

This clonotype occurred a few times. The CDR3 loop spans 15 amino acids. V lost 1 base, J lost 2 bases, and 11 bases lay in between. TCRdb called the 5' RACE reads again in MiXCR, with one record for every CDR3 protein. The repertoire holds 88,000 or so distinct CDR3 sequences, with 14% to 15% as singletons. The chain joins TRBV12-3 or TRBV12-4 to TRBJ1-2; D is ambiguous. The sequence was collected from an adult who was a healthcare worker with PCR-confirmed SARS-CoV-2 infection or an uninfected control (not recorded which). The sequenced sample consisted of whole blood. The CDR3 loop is CASSLDRTGNYGYTF. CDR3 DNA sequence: TGTGCCAGCAGTTTAGACCGGACTGGCAACTATGGCTACACCTTC.